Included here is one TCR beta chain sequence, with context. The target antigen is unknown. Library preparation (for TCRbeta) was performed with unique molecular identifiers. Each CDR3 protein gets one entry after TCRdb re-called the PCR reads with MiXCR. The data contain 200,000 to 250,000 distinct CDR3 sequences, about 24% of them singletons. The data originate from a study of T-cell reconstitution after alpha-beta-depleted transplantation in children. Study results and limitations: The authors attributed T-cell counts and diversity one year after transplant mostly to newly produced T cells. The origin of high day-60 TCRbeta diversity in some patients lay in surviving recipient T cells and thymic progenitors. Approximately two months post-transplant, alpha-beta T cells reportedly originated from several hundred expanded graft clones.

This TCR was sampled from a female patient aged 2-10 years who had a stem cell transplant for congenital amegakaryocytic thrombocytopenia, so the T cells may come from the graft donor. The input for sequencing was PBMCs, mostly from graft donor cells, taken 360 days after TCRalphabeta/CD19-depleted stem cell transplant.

CDR3 loop: CAIRTKKGTGGYEQFF. The DNA for the CDR3 is TGTGCCATCAGAACGAAAAAAGGGACAGGGGGCTATGAGCAGTTCTTC. The gene calls are TRBV10-3 and TRBJ2-1; 12 nucleotides agree with TRBD1. V was pared by 6 bases and J by 8 bases, with 11 bases of the junction left unmatched. Looked up from germline, CDR1 is ENHRY and CDR2 is SYGVKD. This CDR3 has 16 amino acids.